This T cell receptor beta chain emerged from a study of identical twins. In TCRdb, the 5' RACE reads were re-called with MiXCR into one record per CDR3 protein. The data contain under 300,000 distinct CDR3 sequences, 5.5% to 7.5% of them singletons. This CDR3 is 17 amino acids long. The data were also submitted as part of a second study, on T cells expressing NK-cell markers. That paper adds: The TCR beta repertoires originated in sorted CD3+CD56+NKG2C+, CD3+CD56+NKG2C- and CD3+CD56-NKG2C+ T cells. Roughly six donors carried dominant NKG2C+ clonotypes that made up roughly 1.0-7.0% of their CD8+ T cells.

What was sequenced was CD8+ T cells sorted from blood. The TCR comes from a woman aged 18 to 35 in good health. The rearrangement joins TRBV12-1 to TRBJ2-3. TRBV12-1 is a recognized pseudogene. CDR3 DNA sequence: TGTGCCAGCAGCTTCCCGCCCAGGGCGCTTGGCACAGATACGCAGTATTTT. Protein product: CASSFPPRALGTDTQYF.